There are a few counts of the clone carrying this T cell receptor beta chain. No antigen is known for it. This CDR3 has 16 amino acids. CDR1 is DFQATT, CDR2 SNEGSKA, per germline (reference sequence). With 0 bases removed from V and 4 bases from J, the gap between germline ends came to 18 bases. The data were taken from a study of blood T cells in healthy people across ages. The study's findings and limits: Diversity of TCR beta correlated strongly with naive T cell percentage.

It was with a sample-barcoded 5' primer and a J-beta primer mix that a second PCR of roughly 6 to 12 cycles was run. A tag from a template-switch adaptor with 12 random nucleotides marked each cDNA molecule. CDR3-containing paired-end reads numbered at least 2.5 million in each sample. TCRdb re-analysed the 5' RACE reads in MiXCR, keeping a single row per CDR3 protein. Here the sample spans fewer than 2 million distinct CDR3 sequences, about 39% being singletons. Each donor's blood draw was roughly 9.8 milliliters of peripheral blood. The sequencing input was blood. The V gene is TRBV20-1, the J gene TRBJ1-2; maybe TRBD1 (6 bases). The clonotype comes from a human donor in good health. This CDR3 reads CSARDRRAGAAYGYTF. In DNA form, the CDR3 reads TGCAGTGCTAGAGATCGTCGGGCAGGGGCGGCCTATGGCTACACCTTC.